The 14 T cell receptor beta chains listed next were all sequenced from one sample in a study of blood T cell repertoires in COVID-19. This table comes from immunoSEQ multiplex PCR, and its TCRdb copy is limited to in-frame clones, with some not included. The sample holds approximately 350,000 clones, 85% to 90% seen once. The sample comprised peripheral blood. Receptors originate from a woman in her fifties or sixties with COVID-19, enrolled during active disease.

The chain employs TRBV18 and TRBJ2-3, with 9 bases identical to TRBD1. Germline CDR1 is KGHSH and CDR2 is LQKENI. The ends lost 3 bases at V and 1 base at J; junction bases unmatched: 11. The CDR3 is 18 residues long. CDR3 nucleotides: TGTGCCAGCTCACCTAGGGGACAGGGCACGCGAGGCACAGATACGCAGTATTTT. This gives the protein CASSPRGQGTRGTDTQYF.

Here the CDR3 DNA reads TGTGCCAGCAGTTACTCAAGCGGGAGGACCAACTTTGAGCAGTTCTTC. This codes for CASSYSSGRTNFEQFF. V is TRBV6-6 and J is TRBJ2-1; 9 positions match TRBD2. The CDR3 runs to 16 residues. V lost 0 bases and J lost 9; bases outside the gene matches: 9. CDR1 is MNHNY and CDR2 is SVGAGI in the germline V gene (reference sequence).

The gene calls are TRBV15 and TRBJ2-1, with a tentative D call TRBD2 (5 bases). Trimming cost V 5 bases and J 0 bases, with 14 bases left between them. Germline V gives CDR1 LNHNV, CDR2 YYDKDF (reference sequence). The CDR3 has 16 residues. CDR3 protein: CATSLRTVPSYNEQFF. The DNA of the CDR3 is TGTGCCACCAGCCTCCGGACTGTCCCCTCCTACAATGAGCAGTTCTTC.

This clone was observed a single time. The chain uses TRBV6-5 and TRBJ1-1; maybe TRBD1 (6 bases). V was clipped by 6 bases and J by 0 bases, with 8 bases between them. CDR3 size: 13 residues. The germline CDR1 and CDR2 sequences are MNHEY and SVGAGI. The DNA of the CDR3 is TGTGCCAGCAGGGACAGCTTGAACACTGAAGCTTTCTTT. Residues: CASRDSLNTEAFF.

This clone was counted only a few times. The V gene is TRBV29-1, the J gene TRBJ2-7, with 10 bases aligning to TRBD1. Germline V gives CDR1 SQVTM, CDR2 ANQGSEA. V gave up 4 bases and J gave up 4 bases; unmatched junction bases: 1. The CDR3 has 12 amino acids. The CDR3 reads CSVGQGAYEQYF. The DNA for the CDR3 is TGCAGCGTTGGACAGGGGGCATACGAGCAGTACTTC.

V usage is TRBV7-2 and J usage is TRBJ1-5; D unresolved. Germline-derived CDR1 and CDR2 are SGHTA and FQGNSA. Trimming cost V 6 bases and J 6 bases, with 15 bases left between them. CDR3 size: 14 residues. The CDR3 DNA reads as TGTGCCAGCAGTTATCGCGCAAGTGGTCAGCCCCAGCATTTT. The encoded protein is CASSYRASGQPQHF.

This clone was seen a single time. The chain carries TRBV30 and TRBJ1-1; the D gene is possibly TRBD1 (6 bases). The CDR3 runs 17 residues. With 5 bases removed from V and 0 bases from J, the gap between germline ends came to 22 bases. Germline V gene sequence: CDR1 GTSNPN, CDR2 SVGIG (reference sequence). The CDR3 here is CAWDDERQVALNTEAFF. In DNA, the CDR3 is TGTGCCTGGGATGACGAAAGACAGGTCGCGTTGAACACTGAAGCTTTCTTT.

The chain carries TRBV7-8 and TRBJ2-5; TRBD2 is a possible D gene (5 bases). This CDR3 has 14 residues. The ends were cut back, 5 bases at V and 0 bases at J, with 10 bases in the middle. Germline CDR1 and CDR2: SGHVS and FQNEAQ. As DNA, the CDR3 is TGTGCCAGCAGCACGAGGAGGTACCAAGAGACCCAGTACTTC. This codes for CASSTRRYQETQYF. The full variable domain, rest sourced from reference TRBV7-8 and TRBJ2-5, is GAGVSQSPRYKVAKRGQDVALRCDPISGHVSLFWYQQALGQGPEFLTYFQNEAQLDKSGLPSDRFFAERPEGSVSTLKIQRTQQEDSAVYLCASSTRRYQETQYFGPGTRLLVL.

The CDR3 nucleotides are TGTGCCAGCAGCCTTGGACAGATCAATCAGCCCCAGCATTTT. Translation gives CASSLGQINQPQHF. The V and J genes are TRBV7-8 and TRBJ1-5; the D gene is possibly TRBD1 (6 bases). Trimming removed 5 bases at V and 3 bases at J, with 11 bases between. This CDR3 spans 14 amino acids. Germline CDR1 reads SGHVS; CDR2 reads FQNEAQ. Together with reference TRBV7-8 and TRBJ1-5, the CDR3 gives the full variable domain: GAGVSQSPRYKVAKRGQDVALRCDPISGHVSLFWYQQALGQGPEFLTYFQNEAQLDKSGLPSDRFFAERPEGSVSTLKIQRTQQEDSAVYLCASSLGQINQPQHFGDGTRLSIL.

This clone came up a few times. The chain links TRBV9 to TRBJ2-3, with a tentative D call TRBD2 (5 bases). V shed 2 bases and J shed 4 bases, with 11 bases lying between them. The CDR3 covers 14 residues. Germline V CDR1 and CDR2: SGDLS, YYNGEE. CDR3 nucleotides: TGTGCCAGCAGCGTTTCACTAGTGGCAGATACGCAGTATTTT. This sequence encodes CASSVSLVADTQYF. The entire variable domain, with the rest obtained from reference TRBV9 and TRBJ2-3, is as follows: DSGVTQTPKHLITATGQRVTLRCSPRSGDLSVYWYQQSLDQGLQFLIQYYNGEERAKGNILERFSAQQFPDLHSELNLSSLELGDSALYFCASSVSLVADTQYFGPGTRLTVL.

The chain has TRBV5-8 and TRBJ1-3; the match to TRBD1 covers 7 bases. V shed 4 bases, J shed 1 base, and the junction held 5 bases outside the gene matches. This CDR3 is 15 amino acids long. CDR1 and CDR2 from the germline V gene are SGHTS and YDEGEE. The CDR3: CASSHPGGSGNTIYF. The CDR3 DNA reads TGTGCCAGCAGCCACCCAGGGGGATCTGGAAACACCATATATTTT.

The chain uses TRBV19 and TRBJ1-3, with a weak D call TRBD1 (5 bases). Germline V CDR1 and CDR2: LNHDA, SQIVND (reference sequence). Between the trimmed V and J ends, which lost 4 bases and 3 bases, there was a span of 16 bases. The CDR3 is 16 amino acids. The CDR3 sequence is CASSTRRSGYGNTIYF. CDR3 in DNA: TGTGCCAGTAGTACCCGAAGATCAGGGTATGGAAACACCATATATTTT.

J is TRBJ1-5 and V is TRBV11-3, with TRBD1 matching over 8 bases. The V gene end was trimmed by 5 bases and the J gene end by 4 bases; junction bases not matched to a gene: 7. This CDR3 spans 15 amino acids. Germline V gene data show CDR1 as SGHNT and CDR2 as YENEEA. CDR3 amino acids: CASSGGRDRNQPQHF. CDR3 DNA: TGTGCCAGCAGCGGAGGGAGGGACAGGAATCAGCCCCAGCATTTT.

This clone was recorded only once. This chain links TRBV7-2 with TRBJ1-2; 9 nucleotides align to TRBD1. Germline CDR1 SGHTA, CDR2 FQGNSA. V lost 5 bases, J lost 2 bases, and 6 bases stayed unmatched. The CDR3 extends over 15 amino acids. CDR3 protein: CASSIRDRANYGYTF. The CDR3 region has the DNA TGTGCCAGCAGCATCAGGGACAGGGCCAACTATGGCTACACCTTC. Complete variable domain (other parts from reference TRBV7-2 and TRBJ1-2): GAGVSQSPSNKVTEKGKDVELRCDPISGHTALYWYRQSLGQGLEFLIYFQGNSAPDKSGLPSDRFSAERTGGSVSTLTIQRTQQEDSAVYLCASSIRDRANYGYTFGSGTRLTVV.